This T cell receptor beta chain was obtained from a study of T-cell reconstitution after alpha-beta-depleted transplantation in children. Study-wide results and limits: Roughly two months post-transplant, alpha-beta T cells reportedly originated from several hundred graft clones that had expanded. A year post-transplant, T-cell counts and diversity derived mostly from newly produced T cells. There were some patients whose high TCRbeta diversity at day 60 came from surviving recipient T cells and thymic progenitors.

Unique molecular identifiers were incorporated during preparation of the TCRbeta library. TCRdb used MiXCR to reprocess the PCR reads, holding one entry per CDR3 protein. The profile shows 350,000 to 500,000 distinct CDR3 sequences, about 40% of them singletons. In the case of this clonotype: Its antigen is not known.

Trimming took 5 bases from V and 5 from J, leaving 9 bases between them. The CDR3 is 12 amino acids. The germline CDR1 and CDR2 sequences are SGHVS and FNYEAQ. The sequence came from a girl under 10 years old with aplastic anemia, due to receive a stem cell transplant. The sequenced sample was PBMCs, obtained before TCRalphabeta/CD19-depleted stem cell transplant. This chain uses TRBV7-6 with TRBJ2-5; D tentatively fits TRBD1 or TRBD2 (5 bases each). Written as DNA, the CDR3 is TGTGCCAGCAGCACAGAGGGGGAGACCCAGTACTTC. Protein product: CASSTEGETQYF.